The 11 T cell receptor beta chains reported below all come from one sample, sequenced in a study of OX40 agonist ivuxolimab in advanced cancers. This table comes from immunoSEQ multiplex PCR, and its TCRdb copy is limited to in-frame clones, with some not included. This sample has 81,000 or so clones, with about 90% found just once. The input for sequencing was CD4+ or CD8+ T cells sorted from blood, taken in a trial of the OX40 agonist ivuxolimab. The receptors shown here come from an adult with an advanced solid tumor such as melanoma, head and neck, liver or kidney cancer.

V usage is TRBV4-3 and J usage is TRBJ2-1, with D perhaps matching TRBD2 (7 bases). The CDR3 covers 17 residues. Germline V lookup: CDR1 LGHNA, CDR2 YSLEER. The ends were cut back, 0 bases at V and 4 bases at J, with 16 bases in the middle. In nucleotides, the CDR3 is TGCGCCAGCAGCCAAGATAGGTGGGGGGGCCCTTACAATGAGCAGTTCTTC. Translating gives CASSQDRWGGPYNEQFF.

The chain is built from TRBV2 and TRBJ2-2, with D unclear. CDR1 SNHLY and CDR2 FYNNEI come from the germline V gene. V gave up 2 bases and J gave up 2 bases, with 3 bases separating them. This CDR3 has 13 amino acids. The CDR3 spells CASSEINTGELFF. CDR3 bases: TGTGCCAGCAGTGAAATTAACACCGGGGAGCTGTTTTTT.

The rearrangement links TRBV5-6 to TRBJ1-2, with a tentative D call TRBD1 (6 bases). The germline CDR1 and CDR2 sequences are SGHDT and YYEEEE. The CDR3 is 13 amino acids. V lost 3 bases and J 5 bases, leaving 11 bases between the germline ends. This chain's CDR3 is CASSSLQGYGYTF. CDR3 nucleotides: TGTGCCAGCAGCTCCTTACAGGGATATGGCTACACCTTC.

The V gene is TRBV30, the J gene TRBJ1-5; D uncertain. The germline V gene encodes CDR1 GTSNPN and CDR2 SVGIG (reference sequence). V lost 5 bases and J lost 11, with 22 bases in between. This CDR3 is built from 14 residues. The CDR3 loop reads CAWADGRMSLAQHF. CDR3 sequence (DNA): TGTGCCTGGGCCGACGGACGGATGTCTTTGGCCCAGCATTTT.

This chain links TRBV29-1 with TRBJ2-3; TRBD2 matches 16 bases. The CDR3 spans 16 residues. CDR1 and CDR2 (germline): SQVTM, ANQGSEA. Trimming took 6 bases from V and 5 from J; bases not matched to a gene: 8. The CDR3 nucleotides read TGCAGCGTCGGTGGGACTAGCGGGAGGGCCATAGATACGCAGTATTTT. Its translation is CSVGGTSGRAIDTQYF.

This clone counts as medium-sized (0.01 to 0.1%). The chain carries TRBV11-2 and TRBJ2-4; perhaps TRBD1 as D (5 bases). Looked up from germline, CDR1 is SGHAT and CDR2 is FQNNGV. The CDR3 totals 16 residues. V gave up 3 bases and J gave up 0 bases, with 12 bases separating them. The DNA of the CDR3 is TGTGCCAGCAGCTTTCAGGGTTCAGGAGCCAAAAACATTCAGTACTTC. Translated: CASSFQGSGAKNIQYF.

This clone was found once. The chain employs TRBV4-1 and TRBJ1-1; no definite D call. Germline assignment: CDR1 MGHRA and CDR2 YSYEKL. CDR3 length: 14 amino acids. V was shortened by 4 bases and J by 0 bases, with 9 bases between the two germline ends. The CDR3 reads CASSPRPMNTEAFF. In nucleotides, the CDR3 is TGCGCCAGCAGCCCCAGACCCATGAACACTGAAGCTTTCTTT.

J is TRBJ2-5 and V is TRBV27; unclear D gene. In germline, CDR1 is MNHEY, CDR2 SMNVEV (reference sequence). The CDR3 extends over 14 amino acids. Trimming took 3 bases from V and 7 from J, leaving 15 bases between them. The CDR3 protein is CASSLLGLTGTQYF. DNA for the CDR3: TGTGCCAGCAGTTTGTTGGGCCTTACGGGGACCCAGTACTTC.

DNA of the CDR3: TGTGCCTGGAGTACCGGACAGGGGGTCCGGCTTGAGCAGTTCTTC. Encoded protein: CAWSTGQGVRLEQFF. The chain couples TRBV30 to TRBJ2-1; 10 nucleotides match TRBD1. V was clipped by 2 bases and J by 9 bases; unmatched bases: 10. The CDR3 has 15 residues. Germline V gene data show CDR1 as GTSNPN and CDR2 as SVGIG (reference sequence).

The chain carries TRBV21-1 and TRBJ1-2; the table calls TRBD1, which could not be checked here. TRBV21-1 is marked as a pseudogene. The CDR3 loop spans 15 amino acids. The CDR3 sequence: CASSKERPTNYGYTF. The CDR3 nucleotides are TGTGCCAGCAGCAAAGAACGGCCGACAAACTATGGCTACACCTTC.

The CDR3 spells CASSKPGQGWNEQYF. DNA for the CDR3: TGTGCCAGCAGTAAGCCGGGACAGGGGTGGAACGAGCAGTACTTC. The J gene is TRBJ2-7, the V gene TRBV6-5, with TRBD1 matching 10 bases. This CDR3 is built from 15 residues. Looked up from germline, CDR1 is MNHEY and CDR2 is SVGAGI. The trim removed 5 bases at V and 5 bases at J, leaving 9 bases unmatched.